A single sample gave rise to the 11 T cell receptor beta chains below, sequenced in a study of T-cell reconstitution after alpha-beta-depleted transplantation in children. Researchers prepared the TCRbeta library using unique molecular identifiers, the study reports. MiXCR, applied by TCRdb to the PCR reads, yields one record per CDR3 protein. The sample consists of 150,000 to 200,000 distinct CDR3 sequences, 6.5% to 7.5% of them appearing once. Sequences were derived from PBMCs from the stem cell graft donor, sampled from the stem cell graft. The receptors here all came from a human donor who donated a stem cell graft to a child with Wiskott-Aldrich syndrome.

At least ten counts were recorded for this clonotype. V usage is TRBV29-1 and J usage is TRBJ1-2; 10 bases match TRBD1. This CDR3 has 14 residues. Germline assignment: CDR1 SQVTM and CDR2 ANQGSEA. With V trimmed by 6 bases and J by 4 bases, 8 bases remained unmatched. The CDR3 loop is CSVGTGDLGYGYTF. The DNA for the CDR3 is TGCAGCGTCGGGACAGGGGACTTGGGCTATGGCTACACCTTC.

The chain links TRBV18 to TRBJ2-6; D ambiguous. Germline CDR1 reads KGHSH; CDR2 reads LQKENI. The CDR3 runs 16 residues. Trimming removed 0 bases at V and 4 bases at J, with 10 bases between. The DNA for the CDR3 is TGTGCCAGCTCACCACCGGGGTTGCGAGGGGCCAACGTCCTGACTTTC. It yields the protein CASSPPGLRGANVLTF.

Many counts were recorded for this clonotype. The chain joins TRBV6-5 to TRBJ1-2; tentative D call: TRBD1 (5 bases). The germline V gene encodes CDR1 MNHEY and CDR2 SVGAGI. The CDR3 covers 16 residues. The ends were cut back, 4 bases at V and 5 bases at J, with 20 bases in the middle. CDR3: CASSSWANTGAYGYTF. The CDR3 DNA reads as TGTGCCAGCAGTTCCTGGGCCAACACCGGGGCTTATGGCTACACCTTC.

This clonotype was seen at least ten times. The J gene is TRBJ1-5, the V gene TRBV7-9; no clear D gene. There are 15 residues in the CDR3. Germline CDR1 reads SEHNR; CDR2 reads FQNEAQ (reference sequence). V shed 5 bases and J shed 6 bases, with 17 bases lying between them. The CDR3, as DNA: TGTGCCAGCAGCGCCGACCGAAAAGAAGGTCAGCCCCAGCATTTT. It is translated as CASSADRKEGQPQHF.

In its sample, this clonotype was seen a few times. This chain connects TRBV5-5 to TRBJ2-5; 7 bases are shared with TRBD2. The CDR3 loop spans 15 amino acids. Germline V gene lookup returns CDR1 SGHKS and CDR2 YYEKEE (reference sequence). The V segment lost 0 bases and the J segment 3 bases; nucleotides outside the gene matches: 5. DNA for the CDR3: TGTGCCAGCAGCTTGGCCCCCGGGGGGAAAGAGACCCAGTACTTC. It specifies CASSLAPGGKETQYF.

This clonotype was counted only a few times. The V call is TRBV12-3 or TRBV12-4, the J call TRBJ1-1; 10 bases agree with TRBD1. CDR3 length: 21 residues. V lost 2 bases, J lost 1 base, and 19 bases stayed unmatched. This CDR3 is CASSLLFFLSPGQGQNTEAFF. The CDR3 region has the DNA TGTGCCAGCAGTTTATTATTTTTTTTGTCGCCGGGACAGGGGCAGAACACTGAAGCTTTCTTT.

Only a few counts were recorded for this clonotype. V usage is TRBV5-1 and J usage is TRBJ2-5; the match to TRBD1 covers 8 bases. This CDR3 comprises 14 residues. CDR1 is SGHRS, CDR2 YFSETQ, per germline. V dropped 4 bases and J dropped 9; count of bases not matched to a gene: 11. The CDR3 here is CASSAGQGGAPQYF. CDR3 coding DNA: TGCGCCAGCAGCGCAGGACAGGGCGGGGCGCCCCAGTACTTC.

V usage is TRBV3-1 and J usage is TRBJ2-2; D is possibly TRBD2 (5 bases). CDR1 is LGHDT, CDR2 YNNKEL, per germline (reference sequence). V was shortened by 4 bases and J by 5 bases, with 20 bases between the two germline ends. This CDR3 contains 17 residues. Here the CDR3 reads CASSPRRPGSGTGELFF. The CDR3 DNA follows: TGTGCCAGCAGCCCGAGAAGACCCGGTTCGGGAACCGGGGAGCTGTTTTTT.

This clonotype was detected only a few times. The gene calls are TRBV25-1 and TRBJ1-1, with D maybe TRBD1 (6 bases). The CDR3 is 15 amino acids. Trimming stripped 7 bases from V and 5 bases from J, with 20 bases between. Germline V gives CDR1 MGHDK, CDR2 SYGVNS. The CDR3 protein is CASNHGGRGSTEAFF. CDR3 coding DNA: TGTGCCAGCAATCACGGGGGGAGGGGGAGTACTGAAGCTTTCTTT.

This clonotype was observed at least ten times. This chain links TRBV6-5 with TRBJ2-3, with TRBD2 matching 7 bases. This CDR3 is 14 amino acids long. V shed 4 bases, J shed 2 bases, and the junction held 3 bases outside the gene matches. CDR1 is MNHEY, CDR2 SVGAGI, per germline. CDR3 bases: TGTGCCAGCAGTTCCGGGACTACCACAGATACGCAGTATTTT. Its translation is CASSSGTTTDTQYF.

This clonotype was counted ten times or more. V is TRBV12-3 or TRBV12-4 and J is TRBJ2-2; TRBD2 agrees at 16 bases. CDR3 size: 17 residues. With 6 bases clipped from V and 3 bases from J, the junction kept 4 bases outside the gene matches. CDR3 DNA sequence: TGTGCCAGCAGCCAGGGACTAGCGGGAGGGGACACCGGGGAGCTGTTTTTT. Its translation: CASSQGLAGGDTGELFF.